This T cell receptor beta chain was captured by sequencing in a study of cytomegalovirus exposure and HLA in healthy donors. At the level of the study: As an earlier analysis found, some 180 million T cells yielded approximately 100 million unique TCR beta sequences. In an early release, HLA-typed donors contributed some 82 million unique TCR sequences. Study observations and caveats: The presence/absence work took it that sequencing depth was about the same across donors.

It was with 60 Vbeta and 13 Jbeta primers that the PCR ran. Data came from immunoSEQ multiplex PCR; TCRdb stores just in-frame clones and leaves some out. This table holds about 85,000 clones, roughly 80% found once. In the case of this clone: The antigen is undetermined.

Germline lookup yields CDR1 LNHDA and CDR2 SQIVND (reference sequence). The CDR3 runs to 16 residues. Whereas donors were nominally healthy upon sampling, unrecorded immune exposures were probable. The chain recombines TRBV19 with TRBJ2-5; 10 bases align to TRBD2. The end of the DNA aligns better with TRBJ2-7, so the J call may be wrong. The sequencing sample was made of PBMCs. The receptor's source is a man aged 50-60 years in good health and CMV-seropositive. CDR3 DNA sequence: TGTGCCAGTAGTATCGCTAGCGGGAGAGCGGGTTACGAGCAGTACTTC. Translating gives CASSIASGRAGYEQYF.